This TCR beta chain was observed in a study of T cell responses to AZD1222 COVID-19 vaccine. Investigators merged groups given second doses at roughly 4 or roughly 12 weeks. Method: immunoSEQ multiplex PCR; TCRdb's copy keeps in-frame clones and lacks some. The repertoire includes about 140,000 clones, more than 75% of them detected once, and around 3% sits in the top ten. Findings and limits, study-wide: Increased Spike-specific TCR breadth and depth were observed after two AZD1222 doses. Females outnumbered males among donors, who were mostly white British; clonal diversity was possibly underestimated. Baseline seropositives among AZD1222 recipients totaled only five to seven.

On this clone: Its target is not known.

The CDR3 spans 13 residues. Germline CDR1 and CDR2: WSHSY and SAAADI. The V and J ends lost 8 bases and 5 bases, in that order; junction bases with no gene match: 7. This chain connects TRBV10-2 to TRBJ2-5; 8 nucleotides align to TRBD2. This material consisted of peripheral blood, taken 28 days after the second AZD1222 dose. The source of this sequence is an adult who received the AZD1222 COVID-19 vaccine. CDR3 sequence (DNA): TGCGCCAGCGGCAGCGGGAGTTGGGAGACCCAGTACTTC. Its protein product is CASGSGSWETQYF.